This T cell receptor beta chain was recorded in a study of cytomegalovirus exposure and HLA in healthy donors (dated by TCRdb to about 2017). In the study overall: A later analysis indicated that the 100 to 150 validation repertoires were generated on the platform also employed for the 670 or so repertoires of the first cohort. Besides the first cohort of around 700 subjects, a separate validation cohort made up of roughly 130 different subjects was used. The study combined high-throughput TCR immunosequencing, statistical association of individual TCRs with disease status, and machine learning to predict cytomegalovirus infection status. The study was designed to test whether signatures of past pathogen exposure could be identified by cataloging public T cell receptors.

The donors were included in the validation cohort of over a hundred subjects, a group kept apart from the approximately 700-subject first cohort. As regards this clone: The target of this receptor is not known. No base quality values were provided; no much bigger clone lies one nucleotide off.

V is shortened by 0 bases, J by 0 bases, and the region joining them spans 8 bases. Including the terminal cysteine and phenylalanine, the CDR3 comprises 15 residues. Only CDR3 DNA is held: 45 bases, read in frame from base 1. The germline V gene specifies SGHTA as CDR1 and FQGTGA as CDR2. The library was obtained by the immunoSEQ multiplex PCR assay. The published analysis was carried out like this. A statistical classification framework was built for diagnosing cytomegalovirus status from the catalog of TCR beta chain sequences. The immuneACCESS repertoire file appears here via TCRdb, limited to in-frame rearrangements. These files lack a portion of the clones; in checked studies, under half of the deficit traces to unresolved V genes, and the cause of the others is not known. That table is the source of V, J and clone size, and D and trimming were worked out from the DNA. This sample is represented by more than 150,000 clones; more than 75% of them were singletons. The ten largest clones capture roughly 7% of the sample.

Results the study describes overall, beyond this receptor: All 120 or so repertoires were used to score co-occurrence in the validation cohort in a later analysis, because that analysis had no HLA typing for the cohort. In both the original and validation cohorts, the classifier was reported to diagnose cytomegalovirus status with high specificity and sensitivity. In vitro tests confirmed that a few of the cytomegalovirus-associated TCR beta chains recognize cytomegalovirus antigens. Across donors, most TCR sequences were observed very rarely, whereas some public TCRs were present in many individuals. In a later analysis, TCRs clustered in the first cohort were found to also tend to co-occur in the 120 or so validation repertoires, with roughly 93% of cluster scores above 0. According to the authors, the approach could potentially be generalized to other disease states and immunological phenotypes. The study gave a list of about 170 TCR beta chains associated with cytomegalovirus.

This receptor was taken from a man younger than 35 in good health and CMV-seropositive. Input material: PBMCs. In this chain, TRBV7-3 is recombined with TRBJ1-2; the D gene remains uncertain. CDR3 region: CASSLTRATNYGYTF. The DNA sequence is TGTGCCAGCAGCTTAACTAGAGCTACTAACTATGGCTACACCTTC.